The clone carrying this TCR beta chain was seen only a few times. Its antigen is not identified. Unique molecular identifiers were built into the TCR beta cDNA libraries. Input of about 0.95 to 10 million T cells yielded around 460,000 cDNA molecules. Via MiXCR, TCRdb re-called the PCR reads, giving one row per CDR3 protein. The data show 500,000 to 600,000 distinct CDR3 sequences, 44% seen once. The germline V gene encodes CDR1 SGHNT and CDR2 YYREEE (reference sequence). The CDR3 contains 14 residues. Unmatched junction bases numbered 4, after V lost 6 bases and J lost 1 base. These data belong to a study of post-analysis software for immune sequencing data. General study points: Controls had lower frequencies than patients of five TRBV segments, which included TRBV5-6, TRBV5-1 and TRBV20-1.

Sequencing was performed on blood. The V gene is TRBV5-4, the J gene TRBJ1-2, with 9 bases aligning to TRBD1. The source is a girl under 18 with multiple sclerosis. The CDR3 DNA is TGTGCCAGCAACAGGGGGCTCAATAACTATGGCTACACCTTC. This translates into CASNRGLNNYGYTF.